The 20 T cell receptor beta chains listed next were all sequenced from one sample in a study of blood T cell repertoires in COVID-19. The data were produced by immunoSEQ multiplex PCR, yet TCRdb's version contains in-frame clones alone and is incomplete. The table shows some 41,000 clones, with roughly 85% occurring only once. Material for sequencing was peripheral blood. The receptors derive from a woman aged 70-85 years with acute or convalescent COVID-19.

This sequence joins TRBV5-1 and TRBJ2-7; 10 nucleotides match TRBD1. CDR1 and CDR2 (germline): SGHRS, YFSETQ. Unmatched junction bases numbered 3, after V lost 4 bases and J lost 2 bases. The CDR3 covers 14 residues. Here the CDR3 reads CASSPGTGAYEQYF. In DNA form, the CDR3 reads TGCGCCAGCAGCCCGGGGACAGGGGCCTACGAGCAGTACTTC. Using reference TRBV5-1 and TRBJ2-7 for the parts outside the CDR3, the full variable domain is KAGVTQTPRYLIKTRGQQVTLSCSPISGHRSVSWYQQTPGQGLQFLFEYFSETQRNKGNFPGRFSGRQFSNSRSEMNVSTLELGDSALYLCASSPGTGAYEQYFGPGTRLTVT.

The chain links TRBV27 to TRBJ1-5; no firm D call. V shed 6 bases and J shed 4 bases, with 10 bases lying between them. CDR1 is MNHEY, CDR2 SMNVEV, per germline (reference sequence). There are 13 residues in the CDR3. CDR3 nucleotides: TGTGCCAGCAGGGACTTAGGGAATCAGCCCCAGCATTTT. Encoded protein: CASRDLGNQPQHF.

This rearrangement joins TRBV14 to TRBJ2-1; D gene ambiguous. This CDR3 contains 16 residues. V lost 1 base to trimming and J lost 9 bases, with 19 bases between them. CDR1 and CDR2 from the germline V gene are SGHDN and FVKESK. DNA of the CDR3: TGTGCCAGCAGCCAAGGACGGAGAAGGTTTAATCTTGAGCAGTTCTTC. It codes for CASSQGRRRFNLEQFF.

The chain recombines TRBV30 with TRBJ2-3; a possible D gene is TRBD2 (5 bases). The germline V gene encodes CDR1 GTSNPN and CDR2 SVGIG (reference sequence). The CDR3 runs to 15 residues. V was pared by 1 base and J by 6 bases, with 17 bases between. The CDR3 sequence is CAWSASRTRADTQYF. The CDR3, as DNA: TGTGCCTGGAGTGCTTCTAGAACTAGGGCCGATACGCAGTATTTT.

The CDR3 DNA reads as TGTGCCAGCAGCCAAGTGAAGGGGGCTAACTATGGCTACACCTTC. Residues: CASSQVKGANYGYTF. The rearrangement links TRBV14 to TRBJ1-2; D is perhaps TRBD1 (6 bases). CDR1 SGHDN and CDR2 FVKESK come from the germline V gene. The length of the CDR3 is 15 residues. The V and J ends lost 1 base and 0 bases respectively, with 9 bases between them.

The chain carries TRBV28 and TRBJ1-6, with 7 positions matching TRBD1. J gave up 9 bases and V 10 bases, and 6 bases lay outside the gene matches. Germline-derived CDR1 and CDR2 are MDHEN and SYDVKM. The length of the CDR3 is 12 residues. CDR3 loop: CATGDSPSPLHF. The CDR3 bases are TGTGCCACCGGGGACAGTCCTTCACCCCTCCACTTT. The full variable domain, its missing parts supplied by reference TRBV28 and TRBJ1-6, is DVKVTQSSRYLVKRTGEKVFLECVQDMDHENMFWYRQDPGLGLRLIYFSYDVKMKEKGDIPEGYSVSREKKERFSLILESASTNQTSMYLCATGDSPSPLHFGNGTRLTVT.

CDR3 loop: CASRLTSGSADEQFF. The CDR3 DNA sequence: TGTGCCAGCAGGCTGACTAGCGGGAGTGCGGATGAGCAGTTCTTC. The chain couples TRBV9 to TRBJ2-1; 12 nucleotides match TRBD2. From germline, CDR1 is SGDLS and CDR2 YYNGEE. There are 15 residues in the CDR3. Unmatched junction bases numbered 8, after V lost 5 bases and J lost 8 bases.

CDR3 sequence reads: CASRAGGVYEQYF. For the CDR3, the DNA is TGTGCCAGCAGGGCAGGGGGCGTCTACGAGCAGTACTTC. The J gene is TRBJ2-7, the V gene TRBV2; 8 bases line up with TRBD1. CDR1 is SNHLY and CDR2 is FYNNEI in the germline V gene. After removal of 6 bases from V and 3 bases from J, the junction contained 4 bases not matched to a gene. The CDR3 contains 13 residues.

This chain links TRBV15 with TRBJ1-1; D remains ambiguous. Germline CDR1 is LNHNV and CDR2 is YYDKDF (reference sequence). Trimming left V 0 bases short and J 0 bases short, with 5 bases between. The CDR3 consists of 14 residues. CDR3 nucleotide sequence: TGTGCCACCAGCAGAGACAGGTTGAACACTGAAGCTTTCTTT. Encoded protein: CATSRDRLNTEAFF.

In this sample, this clone turned up a few times. The rearrangement joins TRBV3-1 (or the pseudogene TRBV3-2) to TRBJ2-7, with D unresolved. The germline CDR1 and CDR2 sequences are LGHDT and YNNKEL (reference sequence). This CDR3 has 16 residues. Trimming shortened V by 0 bases and J by 6 bases, and 18 bases separated the two germline ends. CDR3 sequence reads: CASSQEFHNRMSEQYF. The CDR3 region has the DNA TGTGCCAGCAGCCAAGAGTTTCACAACAGAATGAGCGAGCAGTACTTC.

This chain joins TRBV25-1 and TRBJ2-1; D ambiguous. There are 15 residues in the CDR3. Germline CDR1 is MGHDK and CDR2 is SYGVNS. V dropped 6 bases and J dropped 0 bases, with 12 bases sitting between them. CDR3 amino acids: CASSAEWSSYNEQFF. CDR3 coding DNA: TGTGCCAGCAGCGCAGAATGGAGCTCCTACAATGAGCAGTTCTTC.

J is TRBJ1-6 and V is TRBV12-3 or TRBV12-4, with D hard to call. Trimming shortened V by 6 bases and J by 6 bases, and 9 bases separated the two germline ends. The CDR3 length is 13 residues. The DNA of the CDR3 is TGTGCCAGCAGCCCTACCCTTAATTCACCCCTCCACTTT. This encodes CASSPTLNSPLHF.

V gene TRBV7-2 combines with J gene TRBJ2-3; D ambiguous. V was shortened by 5 bases and J by 3 bases, with 12 bases between the two germline ends. The CDR3 runs to 14 residues. The germline V gene has CDR1 SGHTA and CDR2 FQGNSA. CDR3 DNA sequence: TGTGCCAGCAGCCCCGGGTTAGCAACAGATACGCAGTATTTT. Translation gives CASSPGLATDTQYF.

A few counts support this clone. The chain joins TRBV5-5 to TRBJ2-7, with TRBD2 matching 11 bases. From germline, CDR1 is SGHKS and CDR2 YYEKEE (reference sequence). V was clipped by 3 bases and J by 4 bases; unmatched bases: 12. The CDR3 runs to 17 residues. CDR3 coding DNA: TGTGCCAGCAGCTCCAGACTAGCGGGGAATAGGTGGTACGAGCAGTACTTC. This encodes CASSSRLAGNRWYEQYF.

The chain combines TRBV28 with TRBJ2-1; 11 bases align to TRBD2. Trimming removed 5 bases from V and 4 bases from J; junction bases left unmatched: 7. The germline V gene has CDR1 MDHEN and CDR2 SYDVKM. CDR3 length: 16 residues. This CDR3 reads CASSPLAGGPYNEQFF. The CDR3 nucleotides are TGTGCCAGCAGTCCCTTAGCGGGAGGGCCTTACAATGAGCAGTTCTTC.

The rearrangement joins TRBV7-2 to TRBJ1-2, with D unclear. The germline V gene has CDR1 SGHTA and CDR2 FQGNSA. This CDR3 is 15 amino acids long. The V gene lost 1 base and the J gene lost 0 bases, with 9 bases spanning the gap. CDR3 bases: TGTGCCAGCAGCTTAGGGGAGATTTCTAACTATGGCTACACCTTC. It encodes CASSLGEISNYGYTF.

The genes are TRBV5-1 and TRBJ2-6; 7 nucleotides line up with TRBD2. The CDR3 has 15 amino acids. The V segment lost 3 bases and the J segment 2 bases; nucleotides outside the gene matches: 2. CDR1 and CDR2 (germline): SGHRS, YFSETQ. CDR3 sequence reads: CASSSGLTGANVLTF. For the CDR3, the DNA is TGCGCCAGCAGCTCGGGACTAACTGGGGCCAACGTCCTGACTTTC.

The V and J genes are TRBV18 and TRBJ2-6, with D maybe TRBD1 (5 bases). The germline V gene encodes CDR1 KGHSH and CDR2 LQKENI. The CDR3 sequence is 15 residues long. V was clipped by 2 bases and J by 4 bases, with 9 bases between them. The CDR3 here is CASSPDSQGANVLTF. The CDR3 bases are TGTGCCAGCTCACCAGACAGTCAAGGGGCCAACGTCCTGACTTTC. Drawing the rest from reference TRBV18 and TRBJ2-6, the complete variable domain is NAGVMQNPRHLVRRRGQEARLRCSPMKGHSHVYWYRQLPEEGLKFMVYLQKENIIDESGMPKERFSAEFPKEGPSILRIQQVVRGDSAAYFCASSPDSQGANVLTFGAGSRLTVL.

V and J are TRBV7-3 and TRBJ2-7, with TRBD1 matching 10 bases. Trimming at V came to 6 bases and at J to 0 bases, leaving 5 bases not matched to a gene. Germline lookup yields CDR1 SGHTA and CDR2 FQGTGA. The CDR3 covers 15 residues. Here the CDR3 DNA reads TGTGCCAGCAGTCCACGGACAGGGGGCTCCTACGAGCAGTACTTC. Protein sequence: CASSPRTGGSYEQYF.

The chain carries TRBV7-3 and TRBJ2-1; the match to TRBD2 covers 9 bases. Trimming at V came to 0 bases and at J to 9 bases, leaving 6 bases not matched to a gene. The CDR3 length is 15 residues. Germline CDR1 is SGHTA and CDR2 is FQGTGA. The CDR3 region has the DNA TGTGCCAGCAGCTTAACTAGCGGGAGTGTCGTTGAGCAGTTCTTC. Translated: CASSLTSGSVVEQFF.